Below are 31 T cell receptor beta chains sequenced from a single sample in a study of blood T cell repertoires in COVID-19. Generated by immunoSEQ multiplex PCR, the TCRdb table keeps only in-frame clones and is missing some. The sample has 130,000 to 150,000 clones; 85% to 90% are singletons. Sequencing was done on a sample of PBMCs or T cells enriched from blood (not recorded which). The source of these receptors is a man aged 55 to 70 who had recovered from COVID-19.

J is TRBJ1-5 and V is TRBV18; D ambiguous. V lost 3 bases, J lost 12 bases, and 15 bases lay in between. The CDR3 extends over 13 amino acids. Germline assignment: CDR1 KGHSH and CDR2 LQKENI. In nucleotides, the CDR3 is TGTGCCAGCTCACCTGGCTCCTCCCGTCTCCAGCATTTT. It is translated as CASSPGSSRLQHF.

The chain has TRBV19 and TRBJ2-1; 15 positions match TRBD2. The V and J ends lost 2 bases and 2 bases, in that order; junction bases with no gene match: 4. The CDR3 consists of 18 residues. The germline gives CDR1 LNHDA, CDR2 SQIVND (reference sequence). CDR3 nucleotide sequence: TGTGCCAGTAGTATAATTGGACTAGCGGGGGGGCCCTACAATGAGCAGTTCTTC. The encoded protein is CASSIIGLAGGPYNEQFF.

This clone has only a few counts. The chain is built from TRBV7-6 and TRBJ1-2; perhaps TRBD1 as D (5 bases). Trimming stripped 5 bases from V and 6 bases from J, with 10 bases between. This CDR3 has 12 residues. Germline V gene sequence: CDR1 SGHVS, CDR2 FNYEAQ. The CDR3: CASSRGQDGYTF. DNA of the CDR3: TGTGCCAGCAGCCGCGGACAAGATGGCTACACCTTC.

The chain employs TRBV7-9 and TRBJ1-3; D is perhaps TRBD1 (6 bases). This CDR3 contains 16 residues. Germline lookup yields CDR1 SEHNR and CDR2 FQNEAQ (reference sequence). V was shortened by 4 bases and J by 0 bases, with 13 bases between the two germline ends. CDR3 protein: CASSSPDRSSGNTIYF. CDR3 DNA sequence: TGTGCCAGCAGCTCTCCTGACAGGAGCTCTGGAAACACCATATATTTT.

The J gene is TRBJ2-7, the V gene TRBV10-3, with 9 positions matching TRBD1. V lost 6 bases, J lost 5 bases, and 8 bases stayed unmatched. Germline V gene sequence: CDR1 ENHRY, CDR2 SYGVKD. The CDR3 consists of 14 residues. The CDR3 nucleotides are TGTGCCATCAGCAAGGGACAGGGCGCGGACGAGCAGTACTTC. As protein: CAISKGQGADEQYF.

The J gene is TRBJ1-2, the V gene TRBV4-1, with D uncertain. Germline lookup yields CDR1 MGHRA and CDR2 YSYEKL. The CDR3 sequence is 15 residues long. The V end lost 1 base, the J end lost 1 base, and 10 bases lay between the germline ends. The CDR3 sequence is CASSQVYRDNYGYTF. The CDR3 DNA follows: TGCGCCAGCAGCCAAGTCTACCGAGATAACTATGGCTACACCTTC.

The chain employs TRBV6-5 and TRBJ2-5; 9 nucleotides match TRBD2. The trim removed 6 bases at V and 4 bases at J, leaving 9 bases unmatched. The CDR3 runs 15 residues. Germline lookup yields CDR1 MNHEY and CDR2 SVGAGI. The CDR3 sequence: CASRAPGREGETQYF. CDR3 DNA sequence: TGTGCCAGCAGGGCTCCTGGGCGGGAGGGAGAGACCCAGTACTTC.

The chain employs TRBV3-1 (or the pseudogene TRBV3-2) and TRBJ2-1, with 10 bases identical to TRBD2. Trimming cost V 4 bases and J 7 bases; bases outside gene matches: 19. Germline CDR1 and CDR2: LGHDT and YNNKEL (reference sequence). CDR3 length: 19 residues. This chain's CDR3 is CASSRLEGDLAGVGNEQFF. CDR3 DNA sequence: TGTGCCAGCAGCCGTCTGGAGGGCGACCTAGCGGGGGTGGGAAATGAGCAGTTCTTC.

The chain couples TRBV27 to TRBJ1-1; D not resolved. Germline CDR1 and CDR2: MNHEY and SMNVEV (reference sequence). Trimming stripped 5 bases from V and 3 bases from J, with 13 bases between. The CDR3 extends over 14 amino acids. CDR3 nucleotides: TGTGCCAGCAGTCTGGGTGGTCGGGACACTGAAGCTTTCTTT. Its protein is CASSLGGRDTEAFF.

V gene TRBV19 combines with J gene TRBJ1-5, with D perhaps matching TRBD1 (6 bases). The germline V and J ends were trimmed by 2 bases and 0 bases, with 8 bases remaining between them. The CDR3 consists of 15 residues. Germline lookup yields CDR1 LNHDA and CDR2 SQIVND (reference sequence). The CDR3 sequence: CASSISRGSNQPQHF. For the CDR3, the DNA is TGTGCCAGTAGTATATCCAGGGGTAGCAATCAGCCCCAGCATTTT.

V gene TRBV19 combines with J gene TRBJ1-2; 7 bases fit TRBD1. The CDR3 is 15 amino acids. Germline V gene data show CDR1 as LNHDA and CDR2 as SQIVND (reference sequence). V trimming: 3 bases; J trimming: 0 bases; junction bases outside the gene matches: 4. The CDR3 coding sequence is TGTGCCAGTAGTATTGACAGGGAAACTAACTATGGCTACACCTTC. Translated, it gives CASSIDRETNYGYTF.

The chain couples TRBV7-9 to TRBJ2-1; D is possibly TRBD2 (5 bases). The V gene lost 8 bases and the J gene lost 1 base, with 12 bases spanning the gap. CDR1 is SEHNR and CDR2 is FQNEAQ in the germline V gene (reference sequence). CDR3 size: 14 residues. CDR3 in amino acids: CASERGGSYNEQFF. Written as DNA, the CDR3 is TGTGCCAGCGAACGGGGTGGGTCCTACAATGAGCAGTTCTTC.

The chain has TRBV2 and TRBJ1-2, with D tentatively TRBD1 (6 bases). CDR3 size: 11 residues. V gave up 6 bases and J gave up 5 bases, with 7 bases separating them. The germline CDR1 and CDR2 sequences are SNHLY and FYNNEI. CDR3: CASSGQYGYTF. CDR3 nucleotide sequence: TGTGCCAGCAGCGGACAGTATGGCTACACCTTC.

CDR3 bases: TGTGCCAGCAGTGATTTTTTCGGTGGCTACACCTTC. It yields the protein CASSDFFGGYTF. The chain combines TRBV2 with TRBJ1-2, with D hard to call. Per the germline V gene, CDR1 is SNHLY and CDR2 is FYNNEI. The CDR3 totals 12 residues. V dropped 3 bases and J dropped 7 bases, with 9 bases sitting between them.

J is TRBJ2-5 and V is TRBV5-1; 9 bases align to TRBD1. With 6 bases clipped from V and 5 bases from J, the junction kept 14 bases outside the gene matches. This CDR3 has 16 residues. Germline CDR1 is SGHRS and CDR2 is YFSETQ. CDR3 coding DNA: TGCGCCAGCACCCCCTTGGGACAGGGACTCTCCGAGACCCAGTACTTC. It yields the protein CASTPLGQGLSETQYF.

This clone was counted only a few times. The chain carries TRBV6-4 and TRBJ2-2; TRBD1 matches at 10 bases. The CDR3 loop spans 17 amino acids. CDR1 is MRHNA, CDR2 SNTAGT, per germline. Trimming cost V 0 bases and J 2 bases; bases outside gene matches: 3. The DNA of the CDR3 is TGTGCCAGCAGTGACTCTGGGACAGGGGCTAACACCGGGGAGCTGTTTTTT. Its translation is CASSDSGTGANTGELFF.

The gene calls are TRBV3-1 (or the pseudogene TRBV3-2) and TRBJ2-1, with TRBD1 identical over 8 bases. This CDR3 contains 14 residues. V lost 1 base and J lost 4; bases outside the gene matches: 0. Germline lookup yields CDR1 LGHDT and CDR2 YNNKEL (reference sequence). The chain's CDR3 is CASSQGQGYNEQFF. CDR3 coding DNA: TGTGCCAGCAGCCAAGGACAGGGGTACAATGAGCAGTTCTTC.

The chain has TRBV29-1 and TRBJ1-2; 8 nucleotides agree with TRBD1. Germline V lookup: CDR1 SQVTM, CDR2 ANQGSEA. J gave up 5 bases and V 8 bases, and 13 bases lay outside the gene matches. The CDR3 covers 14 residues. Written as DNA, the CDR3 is TGCAGCATCTTGAGCCCGGACAGGGTGTATGGCTACACCTTC. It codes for CSILSPDRVYGYTF.

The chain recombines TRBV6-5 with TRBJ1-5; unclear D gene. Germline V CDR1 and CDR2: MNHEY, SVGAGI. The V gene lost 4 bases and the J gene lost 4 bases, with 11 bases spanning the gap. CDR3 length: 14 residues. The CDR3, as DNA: TGTGCCAGCAGTTTAGACGGGATTAATCAGCCCCAGCATTTT. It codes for CASSLDGINQPQHF.

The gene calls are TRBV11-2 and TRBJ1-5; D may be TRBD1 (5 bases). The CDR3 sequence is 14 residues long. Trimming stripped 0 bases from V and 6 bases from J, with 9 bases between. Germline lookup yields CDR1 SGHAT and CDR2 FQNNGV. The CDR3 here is CASSLEPGGQPQHF. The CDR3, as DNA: TGTGCCAGCAGCTTAGAGCCCGGGGGTCAGCCCCAGCATTTT. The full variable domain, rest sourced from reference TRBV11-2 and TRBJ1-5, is EAGVAQSPRYKIIEKRQSVAFWCNPISGHATLYWYQQILGQGPKLLIQFQNNGVVDDSQLPKDRFSAERLKGVDSTLKIQPAKLEDSAVYLCASSLEPGGQPQHFGDGTRLSIL.

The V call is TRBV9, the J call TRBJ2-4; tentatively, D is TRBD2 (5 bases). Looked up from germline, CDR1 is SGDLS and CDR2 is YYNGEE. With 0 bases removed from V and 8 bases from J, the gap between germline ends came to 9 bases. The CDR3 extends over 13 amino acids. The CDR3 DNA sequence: TGTGCCAGCAGCGTAGGAGGGAAGGACATTCAGTACTTC. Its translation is CASSVGGKDIQYF.

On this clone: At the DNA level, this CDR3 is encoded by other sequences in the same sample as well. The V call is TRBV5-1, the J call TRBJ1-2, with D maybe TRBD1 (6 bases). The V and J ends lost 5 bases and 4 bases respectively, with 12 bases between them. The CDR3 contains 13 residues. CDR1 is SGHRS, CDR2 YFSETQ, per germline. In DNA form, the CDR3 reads TGCGCCAGCAGTTTACAGGGTGCCTATGGCTACACCTTC. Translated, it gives CASSLQGAYGYTF.

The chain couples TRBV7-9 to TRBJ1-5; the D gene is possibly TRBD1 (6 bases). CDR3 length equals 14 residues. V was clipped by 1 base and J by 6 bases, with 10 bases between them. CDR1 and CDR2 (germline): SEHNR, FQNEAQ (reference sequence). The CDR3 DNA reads TGTGCCAGCAGCTTAGAGGGGGGGGCTCAGCCCCAGCATTTT. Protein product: CASSLEGGAQPQHF.

The CDR3 DNA reads TGTGCCAGCAGTTACAGCGGGGGGACGAACACCGGGGAGCTGTTTTTT. Translation gives CASSYSGGTNTGELFF. The V call is TRBV4-2, the J call TRBJ2-2, with TRBD2 identical over 9 bases. The CDR3 spans 16 residues. V was pared by 6 bases and J by 0 bases, with 5 bases of the junction left unmatched. Germline V gene data show CDR1 as LGHNA and CDR2 as YNFKEQ.

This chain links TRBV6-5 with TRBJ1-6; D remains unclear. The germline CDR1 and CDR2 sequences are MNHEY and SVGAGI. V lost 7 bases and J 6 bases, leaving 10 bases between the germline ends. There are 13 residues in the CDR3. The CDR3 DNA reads TGTGCCAGCACGGGTCTTCCTAATTCACCCCTCCACTTT. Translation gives CASTGLPNSPLHF.

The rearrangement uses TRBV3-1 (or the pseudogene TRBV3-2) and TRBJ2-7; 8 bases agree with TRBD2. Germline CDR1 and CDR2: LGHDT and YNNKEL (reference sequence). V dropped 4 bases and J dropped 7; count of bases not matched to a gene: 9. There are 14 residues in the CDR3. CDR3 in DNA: TGTGCCAGCAGCCGTAGCGGGGTGGAGGGGGAGCAGTACTTC. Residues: CASSRSGVEGEQYF.

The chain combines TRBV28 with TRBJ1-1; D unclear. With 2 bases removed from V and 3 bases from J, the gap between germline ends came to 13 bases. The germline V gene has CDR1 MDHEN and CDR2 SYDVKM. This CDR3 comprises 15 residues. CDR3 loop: CASSLGSLRDTEAFF. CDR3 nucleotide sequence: TGTGCCAGCAGTTTAGGTTCCCTACGGGACACTGAAGCTTTCTTT.

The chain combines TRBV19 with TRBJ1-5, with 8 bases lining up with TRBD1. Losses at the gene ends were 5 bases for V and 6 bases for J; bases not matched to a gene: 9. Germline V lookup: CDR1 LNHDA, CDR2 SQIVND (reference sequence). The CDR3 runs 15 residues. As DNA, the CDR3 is TGTGCCAGTAGTGGTAGGGGACAGGATCGTCAGCCCCAGCATTTT. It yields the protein CASSGRGQDRQPQHF.

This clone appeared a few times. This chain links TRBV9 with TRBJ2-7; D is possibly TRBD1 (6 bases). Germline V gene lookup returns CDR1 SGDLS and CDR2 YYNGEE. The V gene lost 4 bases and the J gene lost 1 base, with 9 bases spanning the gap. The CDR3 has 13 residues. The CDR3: CASSTDSSYEQYF. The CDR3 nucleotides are TGTGCCAGCAGCACGGACAGTTCCTACGAGCAGTACTTC.

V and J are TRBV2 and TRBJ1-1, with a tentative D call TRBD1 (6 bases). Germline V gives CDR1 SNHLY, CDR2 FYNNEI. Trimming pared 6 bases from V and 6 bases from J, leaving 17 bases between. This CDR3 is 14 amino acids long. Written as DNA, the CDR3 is TGTGCCAGCAGCACCGGACAGCTCCGTCCTGAAGCTTTCTTT. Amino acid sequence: CASSTGQLRPEAFF.

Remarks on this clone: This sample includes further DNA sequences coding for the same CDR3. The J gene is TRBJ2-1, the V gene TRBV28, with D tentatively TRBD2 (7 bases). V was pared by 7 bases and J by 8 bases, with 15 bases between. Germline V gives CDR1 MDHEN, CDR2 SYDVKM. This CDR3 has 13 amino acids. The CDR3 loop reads CASIRGGGYEQFF. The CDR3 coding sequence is TGTGCCAGCATAAGAGGGGGGGGGTATGAGCAGTTCTTC.